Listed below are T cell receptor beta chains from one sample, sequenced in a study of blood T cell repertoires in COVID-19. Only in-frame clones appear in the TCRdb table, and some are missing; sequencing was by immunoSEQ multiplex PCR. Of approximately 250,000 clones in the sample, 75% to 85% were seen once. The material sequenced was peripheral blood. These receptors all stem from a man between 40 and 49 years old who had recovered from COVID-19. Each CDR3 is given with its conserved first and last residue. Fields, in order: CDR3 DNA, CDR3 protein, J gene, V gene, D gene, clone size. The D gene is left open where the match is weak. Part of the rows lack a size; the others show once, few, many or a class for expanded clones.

TGCGCCAGCAGCCAGGGTAGCACAGATACGCAGTATTTT,CASSQGSTDTQYF,TRBJ2-3,TRBV5-1,-,-
TGCGCCAGCAGCTTAAGGACCAGGGTGTACGAGCAGTACTTC,CASSLRTRVYEQYF,TRBJ2-7,TRBV5-1,-,-
TGTGCCAGCAGTGAACAGGGATTTTATGGCTACACCTTC,CASSEQGFYGYTF,TRBJ1-2,TRBV6-1,-,-
TGTGCCATCAGTGAGTCGAGGCAGGGGGTTAACAATGAGCAGTTCTTC,CAISESRQGVNNEQFF,TRBJ2-1,TRBV10-3,TRBD1,-
TGCAGCGTTGAAGGGGAGGGATGGGATCAGCCCCAGCATTTT,CSVEGEGWDQPQHF,TRBJ1-5,TRBV29-1,-,-
TGTGCCAGCAGTTACGACTCAGGGCCCTATGGCTACACCTTC,CASSYDSGPYGYTF,TRBJ1-2,TRBV6-5,-,many
TGCAGCGCTGGAGGCGGGTACCAAGAGACCCAGTACTTC,CSAGGGYQETQYF,TRBJ2-5,TRBV29-1,-,-
TGTGCCATCAGGAGAAGTGTCACCTACGAGCAGTACTTC,CAIRRSVTYEQYF,TRBJ2-7,TRBV10-3,-,-
TGTGCCAGCAGCCAAGGGGCCACAGGGGAACTGTTTTTT,CASSQGATGELFF,TRBJ1-4,TRBV16,TRBD1,-
TGTGCCAGTAGTATAGATAAACTCTCGGGGAGCAATCAGCCCCAGCATTTT,CASSIDKLSGSNQPQHF,TRBJ1-5,TRBV19,-,-
TGTGCCAGCAGCCGGCCCACGGTGGGACAGACTATAGGGGGCTACACCTTC,CASSRPTVGQTIGGYTF,TRBJ1-2,TRBV3-1/TRBV3-2,TRBD1,-
TGTGCCAGCAGGACAGGGCCTAGTCAGCCCCAGCATTTT,CASRTGPSQPQHF,TRBJ1-5,TRBV27,TRBD1,-
TGTGCCTGGAGCCAGAATTCACCCCTCCACTTT,CAWSQNSPLHF,TRBJ1-6,TRBV30,-,-
TGTGCCAGCAGATCCGGGACAGGGACGAGGGGCTACACCTTC,CASRSGTGTRGYTF,TRBJ1-2,TRBV2,TRBD1,-
TGTGCCAGCATGGGGGACAATTGGAACTATGGCTACACCTTC,CASMGDNWNYGYTF,TRBJ1-2,TRBV27,-,-
TGTGCCAGCCGGGGTAATGTGAACACCGGGGAGCTGTTTTTT,CASRGNVNTGELFF,TRBJ2-2,TRBV2,-,-
TGTGCCAGCAGAATTAGGGGGCGCGACTATGGCTACACCTTC,CASRIRGRDYGYTF,TRBJ1-2,TRBV5-6,TRBD1,-
TGTGCCAGCAGCTCCTACAGGGCTTCACCCCTCCACTTT,CASSSYRASPLHF,TRBJ1-6,TRBV7-2,-,-
TGTGCAAGTAGGGAGGGTCGAGACGAGCAGTACTTC,CASREGRDEQYF,TRBJ2-7,TRBV6-1,TRBD2,-
TGCGCCAGCAGCCAAGTGGGGCCAGGGGGTGGGAGCAATCAGCCCCAGCATTTT,CASSQVGPGGGSNQPQHF,TRBJ1-5,TRBV4-1,TRBD1,-
TGTGCCATCAGCCTGACTGGGAGCGGGAGGGGTGAGACCCAGTACTTC,CAISLTGSGRGETQYF,TRBJ2-5,TRBV10-3,TRBD2,-
TGTGCCAGCAGCCCCAGTTGGGGGGCGGGGGAAGAGACCCAGTACTTC,CASSPSWGAGEETQYF,TRBJ2-5,TRBV11-3,-,-
TGTGCCAGCTCACCAACCCGGGACAATGAGCAGTTCTTC,CASSPTRDNEQFF,TRBJ2-1,TRBV18,-,-
TGTGCCAGTAGACAAAACAACCCGGGGTTGAACACCGGGGAGCTGTTTTTT,CASRQNNPGLNTGELFF,TRBJ2-2,TRBV19,-,-
TGCGCCAGCAGCCGACTAGCGGGGGGGCAGGGCACAGATACGCAGTATTTT,CASSRLAGGQGTDTQYF,TRBJ2-3,TRBV4-3,TRBD2,once